The sequence of this T cell receptor (beta chain) was determined in a study of response to subunit inactivated influenza vaccine. CDR1 is LGHDT, CDR2 YNNKEL, per germline (reference sequence). CDR3 length: 15 amino acids. V was shortened by 0 bases and J by 4 bases, with 12 bases between the two germline ends. Study-wide results and caveats: The authors suggested that few new T cells are recruited per seasonal influenza vaccination.

Using its own MiXCR run on the RT-PCR reads, TCRdb lists one record per CDR3 protein. This sample has some 540,000 distinct CDR3 sequences, with under 30% found just once. This clonotype was seen a few times. As yet, its antigen is unknown. This same sample was also part of a study on T cells expressing NK-cell markers. Per that paper: UMIs were included in TCR beta cDNA generated by 5'RACE template switching. Among eight sequenced donors, seven carried HCMV seropositivity while one was seronegative. One observes that, in several donors, these clonotypes were also the leading ones within the CD3+CD56-NKG2C+ fraction.

The V and J genes are TRBV3-1 and TRBJ1-1; D not certain. The TCR was taken from a man aged 45-65 years who received an inactivated influenza vaccine. The sequences come from CD4+ T cells sorted from PBMCs, collected approximately 12 days after vaccination. CDR3 DNA sequence: TGTGCCAGCAGCCAAGATTCCCCCGGAAGCACTGAAGCTTTCTTT. Encoded protein: CASSQDSPGSTEAFF.